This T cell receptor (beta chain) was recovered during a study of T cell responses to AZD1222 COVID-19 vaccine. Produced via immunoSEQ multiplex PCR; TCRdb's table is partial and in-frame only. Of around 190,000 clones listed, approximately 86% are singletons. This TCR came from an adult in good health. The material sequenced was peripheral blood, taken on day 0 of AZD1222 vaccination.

The CDR3 nucleotides read TGTGCCAGCAGCTTAATAGCCGGTGGTTCTGAAGCTTTCTTT. It translates to CASSLIAGGSEAFF. The chain is built from TRBV7-3 and TRBJ1-1; D remains unclear. CDR3 length: 14 residues. V lost 1 base and J 6 bases, leaving 12 bases between the germline ends. Germline V gives CDR1 SGHTA, CDR2 FQGTGA.